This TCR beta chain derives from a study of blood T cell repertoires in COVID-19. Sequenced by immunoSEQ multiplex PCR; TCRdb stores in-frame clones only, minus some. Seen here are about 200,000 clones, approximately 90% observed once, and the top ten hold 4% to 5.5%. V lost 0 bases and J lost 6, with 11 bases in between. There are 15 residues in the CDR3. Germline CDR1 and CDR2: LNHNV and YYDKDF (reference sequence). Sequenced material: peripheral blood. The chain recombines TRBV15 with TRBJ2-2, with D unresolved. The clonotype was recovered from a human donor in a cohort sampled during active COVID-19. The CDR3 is CATSRDLRLPGELFF. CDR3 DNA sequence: TGTGCCACCAGCAGAGACTTAAGACTCCCCGGGGAGCTGTTTTTT.